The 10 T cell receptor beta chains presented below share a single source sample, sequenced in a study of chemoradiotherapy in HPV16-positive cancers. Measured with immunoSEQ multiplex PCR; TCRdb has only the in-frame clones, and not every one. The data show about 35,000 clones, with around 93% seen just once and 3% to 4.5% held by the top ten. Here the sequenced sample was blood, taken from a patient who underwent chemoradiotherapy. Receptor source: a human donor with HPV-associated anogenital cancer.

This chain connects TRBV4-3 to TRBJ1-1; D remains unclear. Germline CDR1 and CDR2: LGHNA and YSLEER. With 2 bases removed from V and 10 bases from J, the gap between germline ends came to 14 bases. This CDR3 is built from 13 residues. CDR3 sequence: CASSQSASALAFF. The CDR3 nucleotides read TGCGCCAGCAGCCAAAGCGCTTCTGCATTAGCTTTCTTT.

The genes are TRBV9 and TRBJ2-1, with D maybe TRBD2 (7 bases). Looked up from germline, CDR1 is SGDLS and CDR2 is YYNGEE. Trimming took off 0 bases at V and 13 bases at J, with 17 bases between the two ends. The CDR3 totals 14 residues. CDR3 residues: CASSVVPLAGAQFF. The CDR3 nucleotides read TGTGCCAGCAGCGTAGTCCCACTCGCGGGGGCCCAGTTCTTC. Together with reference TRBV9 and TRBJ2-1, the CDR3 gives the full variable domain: DSGVTQTPKHLITATGQRVTLRCSPRSGDLSVYWYQQSLDQGLQFLIQYYNGEERAKGNILERFSAQQFPDLHSELNLSSLELGDSALYFCASSVVPLAGAQFFGPGTRLTVL.

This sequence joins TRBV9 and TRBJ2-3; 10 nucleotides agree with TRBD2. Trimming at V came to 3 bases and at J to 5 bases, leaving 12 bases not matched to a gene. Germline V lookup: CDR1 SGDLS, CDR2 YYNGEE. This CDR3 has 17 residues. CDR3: CASSDSRKRGGRDTQYF. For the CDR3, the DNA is TGTGCCAGCAGCGACTCACGTAAGCGGGGGGGCAGAGATACGCAGTATTTT. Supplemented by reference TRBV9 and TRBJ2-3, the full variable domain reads DSGVTQTPKHLITATGQRVTLRCSPRSGDLSVYWYQQSLDQGLQFLIQYYNGEERAKGNILERFSAQQFPDLHSELNLSSLELGDSALYFCASSDSRKRGGRDTQYFGPGTRLTVL.

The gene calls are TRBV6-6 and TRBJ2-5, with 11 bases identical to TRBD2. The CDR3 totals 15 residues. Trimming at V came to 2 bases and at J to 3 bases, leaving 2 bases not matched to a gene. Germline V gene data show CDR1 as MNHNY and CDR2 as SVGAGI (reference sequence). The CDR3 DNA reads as TGTGCCAGCAGTTACCCGGGACTAGCGGAAGAGACCCAGTACTTC. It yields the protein CASSYPGLAEETQYF.

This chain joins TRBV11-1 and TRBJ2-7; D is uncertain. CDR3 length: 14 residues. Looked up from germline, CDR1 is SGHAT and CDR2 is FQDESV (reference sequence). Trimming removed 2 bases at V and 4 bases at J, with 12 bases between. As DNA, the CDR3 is TGTGCCAGCAGCTTATTCGGAAGGGCATACGAGCAGTACTTC. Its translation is CASSLFGRAYEQYF.

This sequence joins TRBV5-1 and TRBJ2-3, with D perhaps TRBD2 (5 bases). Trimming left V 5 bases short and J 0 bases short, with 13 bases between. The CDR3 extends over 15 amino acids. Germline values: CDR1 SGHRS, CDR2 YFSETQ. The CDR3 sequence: CASRTIVSSTDTQYF. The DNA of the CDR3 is TGCGCCAGCAGGACTATAGTGTCTAGCACAGATACGCAGTATTTT.

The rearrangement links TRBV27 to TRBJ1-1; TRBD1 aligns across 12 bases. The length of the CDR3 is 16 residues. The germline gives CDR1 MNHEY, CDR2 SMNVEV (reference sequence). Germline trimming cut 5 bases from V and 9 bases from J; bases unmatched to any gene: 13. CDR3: CASSPPAGQGAQQAFF. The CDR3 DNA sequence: TGTGCCAGCAGTCCACCCGCGGGACAGGGGGCTCAACAAGCTTTCTTT.

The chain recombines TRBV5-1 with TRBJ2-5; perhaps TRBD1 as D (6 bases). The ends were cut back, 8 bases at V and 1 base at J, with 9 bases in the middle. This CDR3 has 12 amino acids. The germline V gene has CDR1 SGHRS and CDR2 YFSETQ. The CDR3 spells CASAGVQETQYF. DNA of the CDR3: TGCGCCAGTGCAGGGGTCCAAGAGACCCAGTACTTC.

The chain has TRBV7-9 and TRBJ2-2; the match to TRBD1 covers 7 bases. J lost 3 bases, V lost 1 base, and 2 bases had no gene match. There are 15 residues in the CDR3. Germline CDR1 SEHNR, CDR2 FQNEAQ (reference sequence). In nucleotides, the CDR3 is TGTGCCAGCAGCTTAGAACAGGGGCACACCGGGGAGCTGTTTTTT. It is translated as CASSLEQGHTGELFF.

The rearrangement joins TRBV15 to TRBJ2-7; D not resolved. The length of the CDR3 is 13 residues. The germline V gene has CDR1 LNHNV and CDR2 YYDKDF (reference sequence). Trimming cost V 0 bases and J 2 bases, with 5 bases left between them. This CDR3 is CATSRDRTYEQYF. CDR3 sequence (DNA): TGTGCCACCAGCAGAGATCGCACCTACGAGCAGTACTTC. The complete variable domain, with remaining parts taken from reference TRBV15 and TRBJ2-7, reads DAMVIQNPRYQVTQFGKPVTLSCSQTLNHNVMYWYQQKSSQAPKLLFHYYDKDFNNEADTPDNFQSRRPNTSFCFLDIRSPGLGDTAMYLCATSRDRTYEQYFGPGTRLTVT.